This entry lists 25 T cell receptor beta chains sequenced from one sample in a study of T cell responses to AZD1222 COVID-19 vaccine. Some clones are missing from TCRdb's copy, which holds only in-frame ones; the method was immunoSEQ multiplex PCR. The sample consists of some 130,000 clones, 88% of them appearing once. The source was peripheral blood, collected on day 0 of AZD1222 vaccination. The receptor set was obtained from an adult in good health.

The chain employs TRBV5-1 and TRBJ2-7, with a possible D match to TRBD1 (6 bases). The CDR3 extends over 15 amino acids. Germline CDR1 is SGHRS and CDR2 is YFSETQ. The V and J ends lost 0 bases and 5 bases respectively, with 15 bases between them. The CDR3 sequence is CASSLGQGFTDEQYF. The CDR3 DNA reads as TGCGCCAGCAGCTTGGGTCAGGGGTTCACTGACGAGCAGTACTTC. Filled out from reference TRBV5-1 and TRBJ2-7, the complete variable domain reads KAGVTQTPRYLIKTRGQQVTLSCSPISGHRSVSWYQQTPGQGLQFLFEYFSETQRNKGNFPGRFSGRQFSNSRSEMNVSTLELGDSALYLCASSLGQGFTDEQYFGPGTRLTVT.

The chain joins TRBV4-1 to TRBJ1-1; the match to TRBD1 covers 8 bases. CDR1 and CDR2 from the germline V gene are MGHRA and YSYEKL. CDR3 length equals 19 residues. The V gene end was trimmed by 0 bases and the J gene end by 0 bases; junction bases not matched to a gene: 12. CDR3 DNA: TGCGCCAGCAGCCAAGATTCCGGGACAACAGGGGGGATGAACACTGAAGCTTTCTTT. Protein: CASSQDSGTTGGMNTEAFF.

As regards this clone: Other DNA sequences within the sample encode an identical CDR3. The chain carries TRBV11-2 and TRBJ2-7, with 9 nucleotides matching TRBD1. CDR1 and CDR2 from the germline V gene are SGHAT and FQNNGV. J gave up 3 bases and V 5 bases, and 2 bases lay outside the gene matches. The CDR3 contains 13 residues. This CDR3 is CASSRDRVYEQYF. In DNA, the CDR3 is TGTGCCAGCAGCCGGGACAGGGTCTACGAGCAGTACTTC.

This clone was seen a few times. The genes are TRBV7-2 and TRBJ2-7; D gene uncertain. Germline assignment: CDR1 SGHTA and CDR2 FQGNSA. V was clipped by 2 bases and J by 7 bases, with 15 bases between them. The CDR3 length is 14 residues. CDR3 coding DNA: TGTGCCAGCAGCTTATCTCCCCCCGTTGCTGAGCAGTACTTC. It specifies CASSLSPPVAEQYF.

This clone was detected only once. V and J are TRBV10-1 and TRBJ1-6; D may be TRBD1 (6 bases). This CDR3 contains 16 residues. Trimming took off 3 bases at V and 7 bases at J, with 16 bases between the two ends. Germline V lookup: CDR1 WNHNN, CDR2 SYGVQD (reference sequence). CDR3 sequence reads: CASSDGVTGRNSPLHF. The DNA for the CDR3 is TGCGCCAGCAGTGACGGGGTAACAGGGAGGAATTCACCCCTCCACTTT.

The rearrangement uses TRBV10-1 and TRBJ1-1; 7 bases line up with TRBD1. The CDR3 totals 13 residues. CDR1 and CDR2 (germline): WNHNN, SYGVQD (reference sequence). Unmatched junction bases numbered 4, after V lost 8 bases and J lost 1 base. In DNA form, the CDR3 reads TGCGCCAGCTGCCGGGACAGGAACACTGAAGCTTTCTTT. Amino acids: CASCRDRNTEAFF.

The CDR3 DNA sequence: TGTGCCAGCAGCTTAGAATGGGCAGGGGTCCCATTGGAGGAGCAGTTCTTC. Protein sequence: CASSLEWAGVPLEEQFF. The chain joins TRBV11-2 to TRBJ2-1; tentative D call: TRBD1 (6 bases). The CDR3 is made up of 17 amino acids. CDR1 SGHAT and CDR2 FQNNGV come from the germline V gene. V was pared by 0 bases and J by 10 bases, with 22 bases between.

The V and J genes are TRBV19 and TRBJ2-2; possibly TRBD1 for D (6 bases). This CDR3 spans 15 amino acids. Per the germline V gene, CDR1 is LNHDA and CDR2 is SQIVND (reference sequence). V lost 2 bases and J lost 4, with 11 bases in between. For the CDR3, the DNA is TGTGCCAGTAGTATACCAGGGGTGAGCACCGGGGAGCTGTTTTTT. Translation: CASSIPGVSTGELFF.

CDR3 nucleotide sequence: TGTGCCAGTAGTATAGTAGGGACGAACACCGGGGAGCTGTTTTTT. Translation gives CASSIVGTNTGELFF. The V and J genes are TRBV19 and TRBJ2-2; D is undetermined. From germline, CDR1 is LNHDA and CDR2 SQIVND (reference sequence). V dropped 1 base and J dropped 0 bases, with 6 bases sitting between them. The CDR3 runs to 15 residues. The complete variable domain, with remaining parts taken from reference TRBV19 and TRBJ2-2, reads DGGITQSPKYLFRKEGQNVTLSCEQNLNHDAMYWYRQDPGQGLRLIYYSQIVNDFQKGDIAEGYSVSREKKESFPLTVTSAQKNPTAFYLCASSIVGTNTGELFFGEGSRLTVL.

The chain uses TRBV6-5 and TRBJ1-2, with 9 bases lining up with TRBD1. The J segment lost 8 bases and the V segment lost 5 bases, leaving 12 bases of the junction unmatched. CDR3 size: 15 residues. Germline V CDR1 and CDR2: MNHEY, SVGAGI. The CDR3 nucleotides are TGTGCCAGCAGTCTTCACCGGGACAGGGAGGAGGGCTACACCTTC. Its protein is CASSLHRDREEGYTF.

This chain uses TRBV5-8 with TRBJ2-3; D not certain. The germline V and J ends were trimmed by 3 bases and 0 bases, with 11 bases remaining between them. CDR3 length: 15 amino acids. CDR1 SGHTS and CDR2 YDEGEE come from the germline V gene. CDR3 residues: CASSSGFGSTDTQYF. The CDR3 DNA follows: TGTGCCAGCAGCTCCGGTTTCGGTAGCACAGATACGCAGTATTTT.

The chain employs TRBV4-1 and TRBJ1-6, with 9 bases identical to TRBD1. The CDR3 covers 18 residues. V trimming: 3 bases; J trimming: 8 bases; junction bases outside the gene matches: 14. Per the germline V gene, CDR1 is MGHRA and CDR2 is YSYEKL. Here the CDR3 DNA reads TGCGCCAGCAGCCACACGCCGGGACAGGGTTATGGTTATTCACCCCTCCACTTT. Protein sequence: CASSHTPGQGYGYSPLHF.

The chain is built from TRBV30 and TRBJ2-6; D ambiguous. V dropped 4 bases and J dropped 0 bases, with 7 bases sitting between them. The germline V gene has CDR1 GTSNPN and CDR2 SVGIG (reference sequence). This CDR3 is built from 14 residues. CDR3 DNA sequence: TGTGCCTGGAAAGGCAGCTCTGGGGCCAACGTCCTGACTTTC. Translated, it gives CAWKGSSGANVLTF.

The rearrangement uses TRBV30 and TRBJ2-3, with TRBD2 matching 7 bases. The CDR3 covers 11 residues. Looked up from germline, CDR1 is GTSNPN and CDR2 is SVGIG (reference sequence). V lost 3 bases and J lost 6; bases outside the gene matches: 0. The CDR3 loop is CAWSGRDTQYF. The CDR3 DNA sequence: TGTGCCTGGAGCGGGAGGGATACGCAGTATTTT. The full variable domain, rest sourced from reference TRBV30 and TRBJ2-3, is SQTIHQWPATLVQPVGSPLSLECTVEGTSNPNLYWYRQAAGRGLQLLFYSVGIGQISSEVPQNLSASRPQDRQFILSSKKLLLSDSGFYLCAWSGRDTQYFGPGTRLTVL.

This chain uses TRBV10-2 with TRBJ2-3, with D perhaps matching TRBD1 (6 bases). The CDR3 has 14 residues. Looked up from germline, CDR1 is WSHSY and CDR2 is SAAADI. V lost 7 bases and J lost 2, with 13 bases in between. CDR3 sequence: CASNGGQTTDTQYF. The CDR3 coding sequence is TGCGCCAGCAATGGGGGACAAACCACAGATACGCAGTATTTT.

This chain connects TRBV19 to TRBJ2-5, with D perhaps being TRBD1 or TRBD2 (5 bases each). V was shortened by 3 bases and J by 3 bases, with 8 bases between the two germline ends. Germline V gives CDR1 LNHDA, CDR2 SQIVND (reference sequence). The CDR3 has 13 amino acids. CDR3 sequence reads: CASSIGTEETQYF. The CDR3 DNA is TGTGCCAGTAGTATCGGGACGGAAGAGACCCAGTACTTC.

This clone was observed a single time. The chain is built from TRBV5-6 and TRBJ2-5, with 8 bases matching TRBD1. The CDR3 has 14 amino acids. Trimming removed 2 bases from V and 2 bases from J; junction bases left unmatched: 2. Germline V CDR1 and CDR2: SGHDT, YYEEEE. The CDR3 is CASSLGQGQETQYF. CDR3 nucleotide sequence: TGTGCCAGCAGCTTAGGACAGGGACAAGAGACCCAGTACTTC.

Of note for this clone: One end of the junction is discordant with germline, which a read error may explain. The rearrangement uses TRBV7-9 and TRBJ1-3; possible D gene TRBD1, 6 bases. Germline V lookup: CDR1 SEHNR, CDR2 FQNEAQ (reference sequence). This CDR3 is built from 15 residues. In DNA, the CDR3 is TGTGCCAGCAGCCCCCTGGGGGGGGCTGGAAACACCATGTATTTT. Amino acid sequence: CASSPLGGAGNTMYF.

The chain joins TRBV2 to TRBJ1-6; D gene ambiguous. The germline CDR1 and CDR2 sequences are SNHLY and FYNNEI. CDR3 length equals 11 residues. The germline V and J ends were trimmed by 6 bases and 6 bases, with 3 bases remaining between them. This chain's CDR3 is CASSSNSPLHF. For the CDR3, the DNA is TGTGCCAGCAGCAGTAATTCACCCCTCCACTTT.

This chain joins TRBV30 and TRBJ2-3; no clear D gene. V was trimmed by 0 bases and J by 1 base, leaving 8 bases between them. Germline-derived CDR1 and CDR2 are GTSNPN and SVGIG (reference sequence). This CDR3 contains 14 residues. Here the CDR3 DNA reads TGTGCCTGGAGTGTACGGGTTGGCACAGATACGCAGTATTTT. Its translation: CAWSVRVGTDTQYF.

The V gene is TRBV6-5, the J gene TRBJ1-2; D unresolved. Per germline, CDR1 MNHEY and CDR2 SVGAGI. Trimming took off 5 bases at V and 2 bases at J, with 9 bases between the two ends. This CDR3 has 13 residues. CDR3 amino acids: CASSRIQNYGYTF. CDR3 DNA sequence: TGTGCCAGCAGTAGGATACAGAACTATGGCTACACCTTC.

The rearrangement uses TRBV5-8 and TRBJ2-2, with D perhaps matching TRBD2 (5 bases). The CDR3 is 16 amino acids. In germline, CDR1 is SGHTS, CDR2 YDEGEE. V lost 4 bases and J 0 bases, leaving 13 bases between the germline ends. CDR3 sequence reads: CASSPGVRSNTGELFF. For the CDR3, the DNA is TGTGCCAGCAGCCCCGGGGTCCGATCGAACACCGGGGAGCTGTTTTTT.

The chain uses TRBV10-3 and TRBJ2-5; a possible D gene is TRBD1 (5 bases). This CDR3 contains 14 residues. Trimming took 4 bases from V and 2 from J, leaving 11 bases between them. In germline, CDR1 is ENHRY, CDR2 SYGVKD. CDR3 in amino acids: CAISGTTRQETQYF. As DNA, the CDR3 is TGTGCCATCAGTGGGACAACCCGACAAGAGACCCAGTACTTC.

The chain has TRBV19 and TRBJ2-2; D perhaps matches TRBD2 (7 bases). Germline V gene lookup returns CDR1 LNHDA and CDR2 SQIVND (reference sequence). V was shortened by 4 bases and J by 4 bases, with 16 bases between the two germline ends. The CDR3 length is 16 residues. The CDR3 region is CASSSPGGAGTGELFF. DNA for the CDR3: TGTGCCAGTAGTAGTCCGGGGGGCGCGGGCACCGGGGAGCTGTTTTTT. The whole variable domain, filled in from reference TRBV19 and TRBJ2-2, reads DGGITQSPKYLFRKEGQNVTLSCEQNLNHDAMYWYRQDPGQGLRLIYYSQIVNDFQKGDIAEGYSVSREKKESFPLTVTSAQKNPTAFYLCASSSPGGAGTGELFFGEGSRLTVL.

The chain couples TRBV5-1 to TRBJ2-7; TRBD2 is a possible D gene (6 bases). Germline CDR1 and CDR2: SGHRS and YFSETQ. With 0 bases removed from V and 1 base from J, the gap between germline ends came to 11 bases. The CDR3 has 15 residues. The CDR3 DNA follows: TGCGCCAGCAGCTTGGGGCTAGCGACGTCCTACGAGCAGTACTTC. Protein sequence: CASSLGLATSYEQYF.